This T cell receptor beta chain was identified in a study of blood T cell repertoires in COVID-19. Across the study: Sites across the United States, Italy and Spain contributed samples from acute and convalescent COVID-19.

Methods used by the authors: Counts of nucleated cells, estimated from reference gene primer amplification, were obtained. Assay: immunoSEQ multiplex PCR; the TCRdb copy retains only in-frame clones and omits some. V, J and clone size reflect that table, while D and trimming were determined from the DNA. The sample lists around 130,000 clones, 75% to 90% occurring once. This CDR3 is built from 16 residues. Looked up from germline, CDR1 is LGHNA and CDR2 is YNFKEQ. With 0 bases removed from V and 5 bases from J, the gap between germline ends came to 16 bases. The receptor was derived from a man aged 65-85 years with active or convalescent COVID-19. Sequencing used peripheral blood. This chain joins TRBV4-2 and TRBJ2-5; TRBD2 is a possible D gene (5 bases). The CDR3, as DNA: TGTGCCAGCAGCCAAGATGACTTTAGTAGCGACGAGACCCAGTACTTC. Amino acids: CASSQDDFSSDETQYF.